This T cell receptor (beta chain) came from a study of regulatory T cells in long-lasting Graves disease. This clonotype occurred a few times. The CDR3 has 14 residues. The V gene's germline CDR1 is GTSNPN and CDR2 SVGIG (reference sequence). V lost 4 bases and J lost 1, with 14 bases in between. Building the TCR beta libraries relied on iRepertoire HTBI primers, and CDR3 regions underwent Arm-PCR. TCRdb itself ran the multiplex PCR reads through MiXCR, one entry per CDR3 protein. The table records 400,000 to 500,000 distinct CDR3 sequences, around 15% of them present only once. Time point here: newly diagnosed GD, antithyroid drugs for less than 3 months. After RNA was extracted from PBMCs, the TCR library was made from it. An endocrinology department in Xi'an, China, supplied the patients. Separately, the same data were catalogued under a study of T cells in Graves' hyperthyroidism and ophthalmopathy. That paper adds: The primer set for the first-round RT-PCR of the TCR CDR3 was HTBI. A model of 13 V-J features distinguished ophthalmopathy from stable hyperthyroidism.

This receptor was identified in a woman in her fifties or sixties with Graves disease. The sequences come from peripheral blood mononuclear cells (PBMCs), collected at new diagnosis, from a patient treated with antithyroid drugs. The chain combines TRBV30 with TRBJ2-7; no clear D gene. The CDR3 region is CAWNPPRRSYEQYF. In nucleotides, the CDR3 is TGTGCCTGGAATCCCCCAAGGAGATCCTACGAGCAGTACTTC.